Sequencing of this TCR beta chain was carried out in a study of OX40 agonist ivuxolimab in advanced cancers. At the level of the study: At doses from 0.01 to 10 mg/kg, patients were given intravenous ivuxolimab every 2 weeks.

For this clone: Its matching antigen is unknown.

Libraries were prepared by immunoSEQ multiplex PCR; TCRdb keeps only in-frame clonotypes and omits some of them. This table has roughly 23,000 clones, 75% to 85% appearing once. On cycle 4 day 1 and cycle 7 day 1, as well as at baseline, blood was sampled. The study, taken as a whole, reports: Expanded peripheral T cell antigen specificity was not determined. A proportion of nonresponders additionally exhibited low normalized T-cell clonal expansion.

The TCR originated in an adult with an advanced solid tumor such as melanoma, head and neck, liver or kidney cancer. Sample: CD4+ or CD8+ T cells sorted from blood, taken in a trial of the OX40 agonist ivuxolimab.

CDR3 sequence reads: CASSLAGGTDTQYF. As DNA, the CDR3 is TGTGCCAGCAGTTTAGCGGGAGGCACAGATACGCAGTATTTT. The genes are TRBV27 and TRBJ2-3, with TRBD2 matching over 7 bases. The V segment lost 2 bases and the J segment 1 base; nucleotides outside the gene matches: 0. CDR1 and CDR2 (germline): MNHEY, SMNVEV (reference sequence). The CDR3 is made up of 14 amino acids.